This T cell receptor (beta chain) was captured by sequencing in a study of CD8+CD57+ T cells in acquired aplastic anemia. Study summary: The study obtained about 11 million reads on average for CD4+ cells from healthy donors.

CDR3 and TCR beta VDJ profiling relied on genomic DNA as the template. Via MiXCR, TCRdb re-called the reads, giving one row per CDR3 protein. The sample carries roughly 190,000 distinct CDR3 sequences, approximately 50% recorded once. This CDR3 has 15 residues. In germline, CDR1 is LGHDT, CDR2 YNNKEL (reference sequence). V shed 6 bases, J shed 3 bases, and the junction held 5 bases outside the gene matches. Sequenced material: sorted CD4+, CD8+, or CD8+CD57+ T cells (not recorded which) from PBMCs. The chain uses TRBV3-1 and TRBJ2-2; 9 bases are a match to TRBD1. The source is a human donor in good health, serving as a control. The CDR3 loop is CASSRTGEYTGELFF. The CDR3 DNA is TGTGCCAGCAGTCGGACAGGGGAGTACACCGGGGAGCTGTTTTTT.